This entry concerns a single T cell receptor (beta chain). Its antigen remains unidentified. These data come from a study of cytomegalovirus exposure and HLA in healthy donors. Study outcomes and limitations: Accounts indicate the classifier identified cytomegalovirus status with strong specificity and sensitivity.

Use of 60 Vbeta and 13 Jbeta primers characterized the PCR. Only in-frame clones appear in the TCRdb table, and some are missing; sequencing was by immunoSEQ multiplex PCR. The data hold 150,000 to 200,000 clones, with approximately 71% observed a single time. This CDR3 spans 13 amino acids. The V gene's germline CDR1 is SGDLS and CDR2 YYNGEE. V dropped 0 bases and J dropped 5 bases, with 8 bases sitting between them. This chain links TRBV9 with TRBJ1-2, with D unclear. The receptor's source is a male donor in good health and CMV-seronegative. Sequenced sample: PBMCs. The CDR3 spells CASSVESDYGYTF. As DNA, the CDR3 is TGTGCCAGCAGCGTAGAGAGTGATTATGGCTACACCTTC.